The next 7 T cell receptor beta chains were all read from a single sample in a study of T cell responses to AZD1222 COVID-19 vaccine. Clones were sequenced by immunoSEQ multiplex PCR, and TCRdb holds only the in-frame ones, with some missing. The table records over 150,000 clones, over 75% of them present only once. The sample here was peripheral blood, taken 28 days after the second AZD1222 dose. These receptors were taken from an adult who received the AZD1222 COVID-19 vaccine.

The rearrangement joins TRBV6-4 to TRBJ2-3; TRBD2 matches 9 bases. Unmatched junction bases numbered 1, after V lost 2 bases and J lost 1 base. The germline gives CDR1 MRHNA, CDR2 SNTAGT. The CDR3 extends over 15 amino acids. CDR3 region: CASSDASGGTDTQYF. Here the CDR3 DNA reads TGTGCCAGCAGTGACGCTAGCGGGGGCACAGATACGCAGTATTTT.

The CDR3 spells CASSLPPSGGHQETQYF. In DNA form, the CDR3 reads TGTGCCAGCAGTTTGCCTCCCAGCGGGGGCCACCAAGAGACCCAGTACTTC. The gene calls are TRBV28 and TRBJ2-5, with 8 bases matching TRBD2. The J segment lost 0 bases and the V segment lost 3 bases, leaving 9 bases of the junction unmatched. The CDR3 is 17 amino acids. The germline V gene has CDR1 MDHEN and CDR2 SYDVKM.

The chain links TRBV6-6 to TRBJ2-1, with D tentatively TRBD1 or TRBD2 (5 bases each). The germline gives CDR1 MNHNY, CDR2 SVGAGI (reference sequence). This CDR3 contains 14 residues. V was shortened by 4 bases and J by 9 bases, with 16 bases between the two germline ends. The CDR3 bases are TGTGCCAGCAGTTTGGATGCCGGGGCCGGTGAGCAGTTCTTC. Translation: CASSLDAGAGEQFF.

The gene calls are TRBV10-3 and TRBJ1-1, with a possible D match to TRBD1 (5 bases). The V end was cut by 0 bases, the J end by 2 bases, with 7 bases between. The CDR3 loop spans 14 amino acids. CDR1 and CDR2 from the germline V gene are ENHRY and SYGVKD. CDR3 in DNA: TGTGCCATCAGTGAGTCCGACAGTAACACTGAAGCTTTCTTT. Its protein product is CAISESDSNTEAFF.

The chain has TRBV6-5 and TRBJ2-1, with a weak D call TRBD1 (5 bases). Trimming cost V 6 bases and J 9 bases, with 21 bases left between them. The CDR3 extends over 15 amino acids. Germline V gene sequence: CDR1 MNHEY, CDR2 SVGAGI. The CDR3 nucleotides are TGTGCCAGCAGAAAGGGGATTACCTCGGACGGTGAGCAGTTCTTC. Encoded protein: CASRKGITSDGEQFF.

This clone occurred once. The genes are TRBV19 and TRBJ1-2, with TRBD1 matching over 9 bases. Germline assignment: CDR1 LNHDA and CDR2 SQIVND (reference sequence). After removal of 5 bases from V and 5 bases from J, the junction contained 3 bases not matched to a gene. This CDR3 has 13 amino acids. This CDR3 reads CASSLGQGYGYTF. The CDR3 region has the DNA TGTGCCAGTAGTTTGGGACAGGGTTATGGCTACACCTTC.

The table lists this clone with a count of one. V gene TRBV2 combines with J gene TRBJ1-2, with no clear D. This CDR3 spans 11 amino acids. Germline lookup yields CDR1 SNHLY and CDR2 FYNNEI. The V gene lost 6 bases and the J gene lost 8 bases, with 10 bases spanning the gap. The CDR3 sequence: CASSQPNGYTF. CDR3 nucleotides: TGTGCCAGCAGCCAACCTAACGGCTACACCTTC.